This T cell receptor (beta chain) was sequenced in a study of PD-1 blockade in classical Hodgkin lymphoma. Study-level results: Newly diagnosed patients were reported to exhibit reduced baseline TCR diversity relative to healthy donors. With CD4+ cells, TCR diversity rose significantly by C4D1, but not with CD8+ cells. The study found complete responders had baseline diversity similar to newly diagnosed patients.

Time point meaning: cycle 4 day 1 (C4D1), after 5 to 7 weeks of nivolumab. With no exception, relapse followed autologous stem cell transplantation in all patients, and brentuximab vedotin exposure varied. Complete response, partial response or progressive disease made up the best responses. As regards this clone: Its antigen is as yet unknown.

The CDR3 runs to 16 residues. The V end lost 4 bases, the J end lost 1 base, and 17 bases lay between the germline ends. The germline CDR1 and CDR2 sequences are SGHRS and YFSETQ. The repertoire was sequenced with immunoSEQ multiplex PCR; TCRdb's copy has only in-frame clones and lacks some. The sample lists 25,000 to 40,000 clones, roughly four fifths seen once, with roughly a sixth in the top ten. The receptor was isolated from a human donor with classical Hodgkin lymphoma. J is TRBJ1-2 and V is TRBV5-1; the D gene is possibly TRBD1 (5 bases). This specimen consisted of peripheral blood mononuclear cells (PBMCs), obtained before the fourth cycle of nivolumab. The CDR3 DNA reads TGCGCCAGCAGCCTGGGGGTACAGGAGAATAACTATGGCTACACCTTC. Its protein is CASSLGVQENNYGYTF. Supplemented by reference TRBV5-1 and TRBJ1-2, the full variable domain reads KAGVTQTPRYLIKTRGQQVTLSCSPISGHRSVSWYQQTPGQGLQFLFEYFSETQRNKGNFPGRFSGRQFSNSRSEMNVSTLELGDSALYLCASSLGVQENNYGYTFGSGTRLTVV.